This T cell receptor (beta chain) is drawn from a study of T cell responses to AZD1222 COVID-19 vaccine. The repertoire was sequenced with immunoSEQ multiplex PCR; TCRdb's copy has only in-frame clones and lacks some. Counted here are roughly 150,000 clones, 90% occurring once; the ten biggest clones make up about 6%. The CDR3 loop spans 12 amino acids. Germline V gene lookup returns CDR1 GTSNPN and CDR2 SVGIG (reference sequence). V was cut by 3 bases and J by 3 bases, with 6 bases left in between. The gene calls are TRBV30 and TRBJ1-3; D is unclear. Source: peripheral blood, taken 28 days after the second AZD1222 dose. The origin of this receptor is an adult who received the AZD1222 COVID-19 vaccine. CDR3 loop: CAWRQFGNTIYF. In DNA, the CDR3 is TGTGCCTGGAGGCAGTTTGGAAACACCATATATTTT. The full variable domain, completed using reference TRBV30 and TRBJ1-3, is SQTIHQWPATLVQPVGSPLSLECTVEGTSNPNLYWYRQAAGRGLQLLFYSVGIGQISSEVPQNLSASRPQDRQFILSSKKLLLSDSGFYLCAWRQFGNTIYFGEGSWLTVV.